The present T cell receptor (beta chain) was sequenced within a study of cytomegalovirus exposure and HLA in healthy donors. General study points: Researchers counted some 150 TCR beta chains as cytomegalovirus-associated. A missense DCLRE1C variant was associated with V- and J-gene trimming of TCR beta chains in a later analysis, and an independent cohort replicated the association. In an earlier analysis, in 587 donors, most V segments appeared productive either ~90% or ~30% of the time. It was assumed in the presence/absence analyses that sequencing depth was roughly uniform across donors.

This clone was observed a handful of times. Its antigen remains unknown. The PCR used 60 Vbeta and 13 Jbeta primers. Here immunoSEQ multiplex PCR was the method, and the copy in TCRdb shows in-frame clones only, minus some. The top ten hold 0.94% of the sample, which has about 130,000 clones, around 77% seen once. The germline V gene encodes CDR1 SGDLS and CDR2 YYNGEE. The CDR3 consists of 19 residues. V is TRBV9 and J is TRBJ2-5, with 14 bases that match TRBD2. The end of the DNA fits TRBJ2-7 better, so the J call may be wrong. This receptor was taken from a woman aged 55-75 years in good health and CMV-seronegative. What was sequenced was PBMCs. CDR3 in DNA: TGTGCCAGCAGCGAGGGTCCGGGACTAGCGGGAGCAGGGGGGTACGAGCAGTACTTC. This gives the protein CASSEGPGLAGAGGYEQYF.